This T cell receptor (beta chain) is drawn from a study of T cells in Graves' hyperthyroidism and ophthalmopathy. Regarding the study as a whole: Stable hyperthyroidism was told apart from ophthalmopathy by a model built on 13 V-J features. Ophthalmopathy got predicted by the model a median roughly 6.4 months before its onset.

Extraction of PBMCs used 10 ml of fresh peripheral blood. Germline V gene sequence: CDR1 SQVTM, CDR2 ANQGSEA. This CDR3 contains 13 residues. The germline V and J ends were trimmed by 3 bases and 4 bases, with 13 bases remaining between them. Amplification of TCR beta CDR3 regions was performed using RNA transcripts as template. TCR CDR3 regions were first amplified by RT-PCR with HTBI primers. MiXCR, run by TCRdb on the multiplex PCR reads, gives a single entry per CDR3 protein. The top ten clones hold about a third of a sample with approximately 370,000 distinct CDR3 sequences, approximately 17% of them seen once. This clonotype came up many times. The antigen is unknown.

The V and J genes are TRBV29-1 and TRBJ2-7; a weak D match, TRBD1 (6 bases). Sequencing was done on a sample of blood. The receptor's source is a woman under 40 with Graves' hyperthyroidism that later progressed to Graves' ophthalmopathy. For the CDR3, the DNA is TGCAGCGTTGATACAGGGAGAGGGTACGAGCAGTACTTC. This encodes CSVDTGRGYEQYF.